A single sample is the source of the 30 T cell receptor beta chains below, sequenced in a study of siplizumab effects on memory and regulatory T cells (dated by TCRdb to about 2019). These TCRs are of unknown antigen specificity. The library was prepared using the immunoSEQ multiplex PCR assay. Entries here come from immuneACCESS through TCRdb and include only in-frame sequences with V and J called. Some clones fail to appear in such tables; in the studies checked, an unresolved V gene covers under half of the shortfall, and the cause of the remainder is unknown. Here the sample has about 9,900 clones; around 40% occur a single time. The ten largest clones take up 8% to 9% of the sample. Cells in the mixed lymphocyte reaction were cultured together at 37 degrees C for 6 days. The sample was CFSE-low (dividing) CD4+ T cells sorted from an allogeneic mixed lymphocyte reaction. All receptors come from a human donor in good health; the cells came from an allogeneic mixed lymphocyte reaction.

The table lists this clone with a few counts. V usage is TRBV6-6 and J usage is TRBJ2-7, with 7 bases fitting TRBD1. Germline trimming cut 10 bases from V and 0 bases from J; bases unmatched to any gene: 9. Germline loops: CDR1 MNHNY, CDR2 SVGAGI (reference sequence). There are 14 residues in the CDR3. The CDR3 here is CATTSRDSSYEQYF. DNA for the CDR3: TGTGCCACCACGTCCCGGGACAGCTCCTACGAGCAGTACTTC.

The chain couples TRBV5-1 to TRBJ2-7; 11 nucleotides match TRBD1. Per germline, CDR1 SGHRS and CDR2 YFSETQ. The length of the CDR3 is 16 residues. Trimming at V came to 3 bases and at J to 3 bases, leaving 8 bases not matched to a gene. The CDR3 DNA reads TGCGCCAGCAGCTCCAAAGGACAGGGGGCTATCTACGAGCAGTACTTC. Its protein is CASSSKGQGAIYEQYF.

The chain links TRBV5-4 to TRBJ2-2; 10 bases are a match to TRBD2. This CDR3 spans 16 amino acids. Germline V CDR1 and CDR2: SGHNT, YYREEE (reference sequence). V shed 0 bases and J 6 bases; nucleotides not matched to a gene: 5. CDR3 amino acids: CASSLAASGSPGELFF. In DNA, the CDR3 is TGTGCCAGCAGCTTGGCAGCTAGCGGGAGCCCCGGGGAGCTGTTTTTT.

In this sample, this clone is medium-sized. This chain uses TRBV5-1 with TRBJ1-2; D is ambiguous. V gave up 0 bases and J gave up 6 bases, with 12 bases separating them. Germline values: CDR1 SGHRS, CDR2 YFSETQ. The CDR3 runs to 14 residues. CDR3 coding DNA: TGCGCCAGCAGCTTGGCTTTCCCCTCGGATGGCTACACCTTC. Translation gives CASSLAFPSDGYTF.

In its sample, this clone was seen once. The V call is TRBV30, the J call TRBJ2-1; the D gene is possibly TRBD2 (6 bases). The germline V gene has CDR1 GTSNPN and CDR2 SVGIG (reference sequence). The V end was cut by 1 base, the J end by 10 bases, with 8 bases between. This CDR3 is 11 amino acids long. The CDR3 bases are TGTGCCTGGAGTGGGGGGGAGGAGCAGTTCTTC. Encoded protein: CAWSGGEEQFF.

The rearrangement links TRBV7-3 to TRBJ2-7, with TRBD1 as a possible D gene (6 bases). The CDR3 runs to 17 residues. Germline loops: CDR1 SGHTA, CDR2 FQGTGA. Trimming took off 2 bases at V and 3 bases at J, with 20 bases between the two ends. The CDR3 region is CASSLFPNRDISYEQYF. Here the CDR3 DNA reads TGTGCCAGCAGCTTATTCCCAAATCGGGACATTAGCTACGAGCAGTACTTC.

CDR3 region: CASSQDTAGTDTQYF. DNA for the CDR3: TGTGCCAGCAGCCAAGATACGGCCGGCACAGATACGCAGTATTTT. This chain links TRBV4-2 with TRBJ2-3, with no clear D. Germline V CDR1 and CDR2: LGHNA, YNFKEQ. The length of the CDR3 is 15 residues. The germline V and J ends were trimmed by 0 bases and 1 base, with 8 bases remaining between them.

In this sample, this clone is medium-sized. The chain recombines TRBV6-1 with TRBJ1-5; 8 nucleotides align to TRBD1. Germline V gene data show CDR1 as MNHNS and CDR2 as SASEGT. The CDR3 is 15 amino acids. J was trimmed by 4 bases and V by 8 bases; bases with no gene match: 10. CDR3 nucleotide sequence: TGTGCCAGCTCCCCCAGACAGGGGAGGAATCAGCCCCAGCATTTT. The encoded protein is CASSPRQGRNQPQHF.

The chain has TRBV5-4 and TRBJ1-2, with D possibly TRBD1 on 5 matching bases. Germline CDR1 reads SGHNT; CDR2 reads YYREEE (reference sequence). V dropped 7 bases and J dropped 5 bases, with 15 bases sitting between them. The CDR3 is 13 amino acids. The CDR3 spells CASLLGLGYGYTF. CDR3 nucleotides: TGTGCCAGCCTCTTGGGACTAGGATATGGCTACACCTTC.

The sample holds one count of this clone. CDR3 nucleotide sequence: TGTGCCAGCTCACTCTCTGGTGGGTACACTGAAGCTTTCTTT. It codes for CASSLSGGYTEAFF. This chain links TRBV18 with TRBJ1-1; unclear D gene. The V end was cut by 4 bases, the J end by 3 bases, with 12 bases between. Germline values: CDR1 KGHSH, CDR2 LQKENI. The CDR3 is made up of 14 amino acids. Filled out from reference TRBV18 and TRBJ1-1, the complete variable domain reads NAGVMQNPRHLVRRRGQEARLRCSPMKGHSHVYWYRQLPEEGLKFMVYLQKENIIDESGMPKERFSAEFPKEGPSILRIQQVVRGDSAAYFCASSLSGGYTEAFFGQGTRLTVV.

The sample holds a few counts of this clone. This chain connects TRBV7-6 to TRBJ2-6; 8 bases line up with TRBD2. Germline trimming cut 5 bases from V and 0 bases from J; bases unmatched to any gene: 9. The CDR3 has 18 amino acids. The germline V gene has CDR1 SGHVS and CDR2 FNYEAQ. The CDR3 coding sequence is TGTGCCAGCAGCCGAACTAGCGGAGTCCCCTCTGGGGCCAACGTCCTGACTTTC. Protein product: CASSRTSGVPSGANVLTF.

This clone was observed a handful of times. The chain recombines TRBV19 with TRBJ1-5; D might be TRBD1 (6 bases). V was trimmed by 4 bases and J by 6 bases, leaving 16 bases between them. This CDR3 region has 15 residues. Looked up from germline, CDR1 is LNHDA and CDR2 is SQIVND (reference sequence). In nucleotides, the CDR3 is TGTGCCAGTAGTAATCGGGCCAGGGGTAGTCAGCCCCAGCATTTT. This gives the protein CASSNRARGSQPQHF.

In regard to this clone: This sample includes further DNA sequences coding for the same CDR3. This chain uses TRBV19 with TRBJ1-2, with D possibly TRBD1 on 5 matching bases. Germline V CDR1 and CDR2: LNHDA, SQIVND (reference sequence). This CDR3 comprises 12 residues. V was shortened by 7 bases and J by 8 bases, with 14 bases between the two germline ends. The CDR3 DNA reads as TGTGCCAGTAATACGGGGCTTGCGGGCTACACCTTC. As protein: CASNTGLAGYTF.

V gene TRBV5-5 combines with J gene TRBJ1-5, with D perhaps matching TRBD1 (5 bases). The germline gives CDR1 SGHKS, CDR2 YYEKEE (reference sequence). The CDR3 contains 15 residues. Trimming removed 2 bases from V and 3 bases from J, with 12 bases in between. The CDR3 region is CASSFSLTVNQPQHF. CDR3 nucleotide sequence: TGTGCCAGCAGCTTTTCTTTGACAGTCAATCAGCCCCAGCATTTT.

V is TRBV4-2 and J is TRBJ1-1, with D hard to call. The CDR3 runs 14 residues. The germline CDR1 and CDR2 sequences are LGHNA and YNFKEQ. V was pared by 0 bases and J by 4 bases, with 9 bases between. This CDR3 is CASSQEVDPTEAFF. CDR3 coding DNA: TGTGCCAGCAGCCAAGAAGTGGATCCCACTGAAGCTTTCTTT.

The V gene is TRBV10-3, the J gene TRBJ2-3; 7 bases map to TRBD2. V lost 5 bases and J lost 0; bases outside the gene matches: 8. Per the germline V gene, CDR1 is ENHRY and CDR2 is SYGVKD. The CDR3 spans 16 residues. CDR3 nucleotides: TGTGCCATCAGTTCTACTACTAGCGCCAGCACAGATACGCAGTATTTT. Its translation is CAISSTTSASTDTQYF.

The chain joins TRBV10-3 to TRBJ1-2; 9 nucleotides align to TRBD1. The CDR3 spans 13 residues. The V segment lost 4 bases and the J segment 7 bases; nucleotides outside the gene matches: 4. Germline V lookup: CDR1 ENHRY, CDR2 SYGVKD. DNA for the CDR3: TGTGCCATCAGTGCGGGACAGGGTGGTGGCTACACCTTC. Its protein is CAISAGQGGGYTF.

The chain combines TRBV4-3 with TRBJ2-7; 8 bases line up with TRBD2. This CDR3 region has 14 residues. The germline gives CDR1 LGHNA, CDR2 YSLEER. J lost 3 bases, V lost 2 bases, and 3 bases had no gene match. The CDR3 coding sequence is TGCGCCAGCAGCCAAACTAGCGGCAGCTACGAGCAGTACTTC. Translated: CASSQTSGSYEQYF.

The chain links TRBV27 to TRBJ2-3; D call uncertain. The germline V and J ends were trimmed by 5 bases and 4 bases, with 10 bases remaining between them. The germline CDR1 and CDR2 sequences are MNHEY and SMNVEV (reference sequence). This CDR3 contains 13 residues. CDR3 nucleotides: TGTGCCAGCAGTACGGTAGGGTCAGATACGCAGTATTTT. Translation: CASSTVGSDTQYF.

This rearrangement joins TRBV5-1 to TRBJ2-5; 9 positions agree with TRBD1. The CDR3 runs 14 residues. Per germline, CDR1 SGHRS and CDR2 YFSETQ. V lost 4 bases and J lost 3; bases outside the gene matches: 4. CDR3 protein: CASSLGQGKETQYF. For the CDR3, the DNA is TGCGCCAGCAGCCTAGGACAGGGGAAAGAGACCCAGTACTTC.

The chain employs TRBV4-1 and TRBJ2-1; TRBD2 agrees at 14 bases. V lost 1 base to trimming and J lost 7 bases; unmatched junction nucleotides: 12. The CDR3 length is 19 residues. In germline, CDR1 is MGHRA, CDR2 YSYEKL. CDR3 region: CASSQAFPGLAGVENEQFF. CDR3 bases: TGCGCCAGCAGCCAAGCTTTCCCGGGACTAGCGGGAGTAGAAAATGAGCAGTTCTTC.

This clone was observed once. The rearrangement uses TRBV7-9 and TRBJ1-1; the match to TRBD1 covers 7 bases. The CDR3 sequence is 13 residues long. J lost 5 bases, V lost 5 bases, and 5 bases had no gene match. Looked up from germline, CDR1 is SEHNR and CDR2 is FQNEAQ (reference sequence). The CDR3 here is CASSRQGGTEAFF. The CDR3 coding sequence is TGTGCCAGCAGCCGACAGGGAGGGACTGAAGCTTTCTTT.

This clone has more than one count but fewer than ten. The gene calls are TRBV7-2 and TRBJ2-7, with TRBD2 matching over 11 bases. Trimming removed 5 bases from V and 4 bases from J; junction bases left unmatched: 4. The germline V gene encodes CDR1 SGHTA and CDR2 FQGNSA. The CDR3 runs 14 residues. CDR3 amino acids: CASSPVAGGYEQYF. In DNA form, the CDR3 reads TGTGCCAGCAGCCCGGTAGCGGGAGGGTACGAGCAGTACTTC.

This clone was observed a few times. The CDR3 spells CASSLVAGSYNEQFF. Here the CDR3 DNA reads TGTGCCAGCAGCTTGGTAGCGGGGTCTTACAATGAGCAGTTCTTC. V is TRBV11-3 and J is TRBJ2-1; the match to TRBD2 covers 8 bases. Germline V lookup: CDR1 SGHNT, CDR2 YENEEA. The CDR3 length is 15 residues. The V segment lost 3 bases and the J segment 4 bases; nucleotides outside the gene matches: 5.

The gene calls are TRBV9 and TRBJ2-3, with TRBD1 as a possible D gene (5 bases). Between the trimmed V and J ends, which lost 4 bases and 2 bases, there was a span of 23 bases. This CDR3 spans 18 amino acids. Germline lookup yields CDR1 SGDLS and CDR2 YYNGEE. The CDR3 sequence is CASSPQLQVFGNTDTQYF. CDR3 nucleotides: TGTGCCAGCAGCCCGCAATTACAGGTTTTCGGAAACACAGATACGCAGTATTTT. Filled out from reference TRBV9 and TRBJ2-3, the complete variable domain reads DSGVTQTPKHLITATGQRVTLRCSPRSGDLSVYWYQQSLDQGLQFLIQYYNGEERAKGNILERFSAQQFPDLHSELNLSSLELGDSALYFCASSPQLQVFGNTDTQYFGPGTRLTVL.

This clone was recorded a few times. The chain combines TRBV7-2 with TRBJ2-5; a weak D match, TRBD1 (5 bases). Trimming shortened V by 1 base and J by 7 bases, and 10 bases separated the two germline ends. In germline, CDR1 is SGHTA, CDR2 FQGNSA. The CDR3 is made up of 13 amino acids. The CDR3 region has the DNA TGTGCCAGCAGCTTAGTACAGGCCGGGACCCAGTACTTC. Its protein is CASSLVQAGTQYF.

The chain uses TRBV18 and TRBJ1-3; D not certain. The CDR3 has 14 residues. V dropped 2 bases and J dropped 0 bases, with 5 bases sitting between them. Germline CDR1 is KGHSH and CDR2 is LQKENI. The CDR3 DNA follows: TGTGCCAGCTCACCAGCCAACTCTGGAAACACCATATATTTT. Protein product: CASSPANSGNTIYF. Drawing the rest from reference TRBV18 and TRBJ1-3, the complete variable domain is NAGVMQNPRHLVRRRGQEARLRCSPMKGHSHVYWYRQLPEEGLKFMVYLQKENIIDESGMPKERFSAEFPKEGPSILRIQQVVRGDSAAYFCASSPANSGNTIYFGEGSWLTVV.

This clone was counted only a few times. The rearrangement links TRBV20-1 to TRBJ1-2; a possible D gene is TRBD1 (5 bases). The CDR3 extends over 11 amino acids. Germline loops: CDR1 DFQATT, CDR2 SNEGSKA (reference sequence). The V end was cut by 6 bases, the J end by 5 bases, with 10 bases between. CDR3 sequence (DNA): TGCAGTGCCCCTAAGGGGTATGGCTACACCTTC. This codes for CSAPKGYGYTF.

The chain couples TRBV6-5 to TRBJ2-1; tentative D call: TRBD2 (5 bases). Germline-derived CDR1 and CDR2 are MNHEY and SVGAGI. V gave up 8 bases and J gave up 9 bases, with 14 bases separating them. There are 12 residues in the CDR3. The CDR3 DNA follows: TGTGCCAGCGGAAAACGTGGGAGTGAGCAGTTCTTC. This encodes CASGKRGSEQFF.

The chain combines TRBV10-3 with TRBJ2-3; 9 bases are a match to TRBD1. Germline loops: CDR1 ENHRY, CDR2 SYGVKD. The CDR3 totals 18 residues. The junction had 9 bases not matched to a gene; V was cut back by 0 bases and J by 2 bases. CDR3 bases: TGTGCCATCAGTGAGTCGTTTGATTGGACAGGGGTCACAGATACGCAGTATTTT. Translation: CAISESFDWTGVTDTQYF.